These 9 T cell receptor beta chains were sequenced from one sample in a study of shared clonotypes between healthy human individuals. Measured with immunoSEQ multiplex PCR; TCRdb has only the in-frame clones, and not every one. The sample lists roughly 640,000 clones, about 96% occurring once. The sequenced sample was naive CD4+ T cells sorted from blood. Sample subset: CD45RA+ positively selected. Source of these receptors: a woman aged 25-40 years in good health.

The chain couples TRBV5-1 to TRBJ2-7; possible D gene TRBD2, 5 bases. Between the trimmed V and J ends, which lost 3 bases and 5 bases, there was a span of 12 bases. Germline V gene sequence: CDR1 SGHRS, CDR2 YFSETQ. This CDR3 region has 13 residues. The CDR3 loop is CASSWAEVDEQYF. The CDR3 DNA reads TGCGCCAGCAGCTGGGCGGAGGTCGACGAGCAGTACTTC.

The rearrangement joins TRBV28 to TRBJ2-7; possible D gene TRBD2, 5 bases. The V gene's germline CDR1 is MDHEN and CDR2 SYDVKM. The V gene lost 0 bases and the J gene lost 0 bases, with 9 bases spanning the gap. The length of the CDR3 is 15 residues. The CDR3 region has the DNA TGTGCCAGCAGTTTATGGTGGGAGTCCTCCTACGAGCAGTACTTC. It specifies CASSLWWESSYEQYF.

This clone was found once. The V and J genes are TRBV6-9 and TRBJ1-6; D is undetermined. The CDR3 runs 15 residues. V was trimmed by 3 bases and J by 5 bases, leaving 11 bases between them. Germline V gene data show CDR1 as MNHGY and CDR2 as SVAAGI. The CDR3 loop reads CASSYEDGNNSPLHF. CDR3 nucleotides: TGTGCCAGCAGTTACGAAGACGGAAATAATTCACCCCTCCACTTT.

The chain has TRBV2 and TRBJ2-7, with D perhaps matching TRBD2 (6 bases). Germline-derived CDR1 and CDR2 are SNHLY and FYNNEI. V shed 8 bases and J shed 6 bases, with 23 bases lying between them. This CDR3 has 15 residues. DNA of the CDR3: TGTGCCAGCCCTGAGACCGGGACTTCGACCGGCGAGCAGTACTTC. Translation: CASPETGTSTGEQYF.

The genes are TRBV28 and TRBJ1-4, with 9 bases aligning to TRBD1. CDR1 is MDHEN, CDR2 SYDVKM, per germline. This CDR3 spans 18 amino acids. V gave up 6 bases and J gave up 0 bases; unmatched junction bases: 11. Here the CDR3 reads CASSRTGGHLATNEKLFF. DNA of the CDR3: TGTGCCAGCAGCCGAACAGGGGGCCACCTTGCAACTAATGAAAAACTGTTTTTT.

V usage is TRBV7-9 and J usage is TRBJ1-2; perhaps TRBD1 as D (6 bases). The CDR3 totals 14 residues. CDR1 SEHNR and CDR2 FQNEAQ come from the germline V gene (reference sequence). V lost 3 bases and J 8 bases, leaving 16 bases between the germline ends. Here the CDR3 reads CASSFPTGALGYTF. DNA for the CDR3: TGTGCCAGCAGCTTTCCGACGGGGGCGTTAGGCTACACCTTC.

This sequence joins TRBV5-1 and TRBJ2-2, with 10 bases fitting TRBD1. This CDR3 region has 15 residues. Trimming cost V 3 bases and J 4 bases; bases outside gene matches: 3. The V gene's germline CDR1 is SGHRS and CDR2 YFSETQ. The DNA for the CDR3 is TGCGCCAGCAGCTCAGACAGGGGGCGCACCGGGGAGCTGTTTTTT. It specifies CASSSDRGRTGELFF.

This clone was counted once. The gene calls are TRBV4-1 and TRBJ2-7; 7 bases map to TRBD1. Looked up from germline, CDR1 is MGHRA and CDR2 is YSYEKL. CDR3 length: 15 amino acids. Trimming removed 4 bases from V and 4 bases from J; junction bases left unmatched: 10. CDR3: CASSPFPGTEYEQYF. The CDR3, as DNA: TGCGCCAGCAGCCCTTTCCCCGGGACAGAATACGAGCAGTACTTC.

This rearrangement joins TRBV5-1 to TRBJ2-2; no clear D gene. The CDR3 contains 16 residues. Trimming removed 0 bases from V and 4 bases from J, with 13 bases in between. CDR1 is SGHRS, CDR2 YFSETQ, per germline. CDR3 nucleotides: TGCGCCAGCAGCTTGGCCGAACTCTCGGGCACCGGGGAGCTGTTTTTT. This encodes CASSLAELSGTGELFF.